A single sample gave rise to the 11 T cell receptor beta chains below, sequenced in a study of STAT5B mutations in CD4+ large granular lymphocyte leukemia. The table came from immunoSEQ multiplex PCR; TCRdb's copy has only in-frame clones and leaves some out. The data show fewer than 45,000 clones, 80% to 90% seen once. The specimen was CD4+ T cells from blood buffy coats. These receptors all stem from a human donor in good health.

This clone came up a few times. This CDR3 reads CASSRQDTEAFF. Here the CDR3 DNA reads TGTGCCAGCAGCCGACAGGACACTGAAGCTTTCTTT. This chain connects TRBV9 to TRBJ1-1; D might be TRBD1 (6 bases). The germline CDR1 and CDR2 sequences are SGDLS and YYNGEE. V lost 4 bases and J lost 3, with 7 bases in between. The CDR3 has 12 residues.

CDR3 sequence: CAREGGGPDTQYF. The CDR3 region has the DNA TGCGCCCGGGAGGGGGGAGGGCCCGATACGCAGTATTTT. The chain joins TRBV10-1 to TRBJ2-3, with 8 bases fitting TRBD2. The junction had 10 bases not matched to a gene; V was cut back by 11 bases and J by 6 bases. The CDR3 runs to 13 residues. Germline lookup yields CDR1 WNHNN and CDR2 SYGVQD (reference sequence).

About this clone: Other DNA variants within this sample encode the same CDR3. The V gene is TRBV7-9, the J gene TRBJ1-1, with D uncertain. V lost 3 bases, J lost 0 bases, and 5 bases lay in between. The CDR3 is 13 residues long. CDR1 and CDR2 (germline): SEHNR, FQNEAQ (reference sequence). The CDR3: CASSLGMNTEAFF. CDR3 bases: TGTGCCAGCAGCTTGGGTATGAACACTGAAGCTTTCTTT.

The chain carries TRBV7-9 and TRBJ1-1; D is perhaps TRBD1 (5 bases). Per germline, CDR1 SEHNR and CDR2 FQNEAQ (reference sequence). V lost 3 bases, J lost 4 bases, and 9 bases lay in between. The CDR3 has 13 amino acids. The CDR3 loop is CASSLGVGTEAFF. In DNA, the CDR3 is TGTGCCAGCAGCTTGGGGGTGGGCACTGAAGCTTTCTTT.

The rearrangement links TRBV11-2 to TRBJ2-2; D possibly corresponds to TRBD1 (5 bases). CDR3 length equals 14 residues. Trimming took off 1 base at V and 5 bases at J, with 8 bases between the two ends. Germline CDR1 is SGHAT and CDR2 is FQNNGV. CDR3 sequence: CASSLVQGTGELFF. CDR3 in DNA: TGTGCCAGCAGCTTAGTCCAGGGTACCGGGGAGCTGTTTTTT.

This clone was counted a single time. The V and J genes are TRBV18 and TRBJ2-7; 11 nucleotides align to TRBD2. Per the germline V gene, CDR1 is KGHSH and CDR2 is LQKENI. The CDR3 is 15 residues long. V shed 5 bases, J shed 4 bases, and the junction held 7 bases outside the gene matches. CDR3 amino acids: CASSSNSGGEYEQYF. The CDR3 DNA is TGTGCCAGCTCATCTAATAGCGGGGGGGAGTACGAGCAGTACTTC.

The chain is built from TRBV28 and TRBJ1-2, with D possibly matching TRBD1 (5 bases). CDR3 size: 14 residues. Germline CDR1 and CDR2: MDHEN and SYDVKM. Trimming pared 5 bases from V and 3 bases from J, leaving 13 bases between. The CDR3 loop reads CASSQGGEDYGYTF. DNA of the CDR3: TGTGCCAGCAGTCAGGGAGGGGAGGACTATGGCTACACCTTC.

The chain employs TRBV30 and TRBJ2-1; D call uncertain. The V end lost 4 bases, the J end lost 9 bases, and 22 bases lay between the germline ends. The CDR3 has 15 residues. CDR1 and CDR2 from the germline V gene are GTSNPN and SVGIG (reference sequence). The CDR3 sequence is CAWINPRAWGGEQFF. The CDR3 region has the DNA TGTGCCTGGATCAACCCAAGGGCGTGGGGTGGTGAGCAGTTCTTC. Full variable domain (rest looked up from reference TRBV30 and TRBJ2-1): SQTIHQWPATLVQPVGSPLSLECTVEGTSNPNLYWYRQAAGRGLQLLFYSVGIGQISSEVPQNLSASRPQDRQFILSSKKLLLSDSGFYLCAWINPRAWGGEQFFGPGTRLTVL.

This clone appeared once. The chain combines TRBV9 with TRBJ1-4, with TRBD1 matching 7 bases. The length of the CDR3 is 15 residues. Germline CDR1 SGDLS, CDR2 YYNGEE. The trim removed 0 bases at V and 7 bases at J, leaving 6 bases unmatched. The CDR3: CASSVAQGEGEKLFF. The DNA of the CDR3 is TGTGCCAGCAGCGTAGCGCAGGGGGAAGGTGAAAAACTGTTTTTT.

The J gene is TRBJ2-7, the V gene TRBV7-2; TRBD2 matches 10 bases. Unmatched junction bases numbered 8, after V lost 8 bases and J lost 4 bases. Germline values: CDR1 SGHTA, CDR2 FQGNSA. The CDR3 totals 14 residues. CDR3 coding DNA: TGTGCCAGCTCCCGGGGGGGACTAGCGTACGAGCAGTACTTC. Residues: CASSRGGLAYEQYF.

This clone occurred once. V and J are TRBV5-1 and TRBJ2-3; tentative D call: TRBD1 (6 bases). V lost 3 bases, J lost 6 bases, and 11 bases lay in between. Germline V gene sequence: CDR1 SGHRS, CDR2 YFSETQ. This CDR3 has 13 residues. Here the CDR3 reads CASSSNRVDTQYF. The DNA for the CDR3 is TGCGCCAGCAGCTCAAACAGGGTGGATACGCAGTATTTT. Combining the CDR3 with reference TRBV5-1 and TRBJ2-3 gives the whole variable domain KAGVTQTPRYLIKTRGQQVTLSCSPISGHRSVSWYQQTPGQGLQFLFEYFSETQRNKGNFPGRFSGRQFSNSRSEMNVSTLELGDSALYLCASSSNRVDTQYFGPGTRLTVL.